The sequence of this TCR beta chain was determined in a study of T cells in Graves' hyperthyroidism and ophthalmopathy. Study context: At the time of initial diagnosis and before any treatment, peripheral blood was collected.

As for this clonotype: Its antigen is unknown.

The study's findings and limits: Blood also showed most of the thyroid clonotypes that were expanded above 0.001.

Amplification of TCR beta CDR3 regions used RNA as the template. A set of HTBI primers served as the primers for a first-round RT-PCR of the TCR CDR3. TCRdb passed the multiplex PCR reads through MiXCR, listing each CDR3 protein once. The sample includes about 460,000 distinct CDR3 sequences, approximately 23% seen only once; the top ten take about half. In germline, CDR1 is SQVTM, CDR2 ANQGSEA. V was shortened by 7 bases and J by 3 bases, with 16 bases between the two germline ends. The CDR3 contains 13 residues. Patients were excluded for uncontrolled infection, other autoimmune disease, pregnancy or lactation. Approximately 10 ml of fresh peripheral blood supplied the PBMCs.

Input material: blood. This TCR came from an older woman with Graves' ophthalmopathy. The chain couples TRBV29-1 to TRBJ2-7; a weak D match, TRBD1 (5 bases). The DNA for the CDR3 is TGCAGCGGGAGCACGGCAGGGTACTACGAGCAGTACTTC. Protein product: CSGSTAGYYEQYF.